Below are 25 T cell receptor beta chains sequenced from a single sample in a study of blood T cell repertoires in COVID-19. The protocol was immunoSEQ multiplex PCR, while the TCRdb copy is restricted to in-frame clones and leaves out a portion. In the table there are 210,000 or so clones, approximately 90% of which are singletons. Source material: peripheral blood. These receptors all come from a woman in her thirties or forties with acute or convalescent COVID-19.

The chain has TRBV2 and TRBJ1-2; a weak D match, TRBD1 (5 bases). This CDR3 has 15 residues. Trimming stripped 3 bases from V and 0 bases from J, with 11 bases between. Germline V lookup: CDR1 SNHLY, CDR2 FYNNEI. The CDR3 spells CASSDSTGANYGYTF. CDR3 coding DNA: TGTGCCAGCAGTGATTCGACGGGGGCTAACTATGGCTACACCTTC.

The CDR3 protein is CSAETGQGSYGYTF. As DNA, the CDR3 is TGCAGCGCCGAAACGGGACAGGGGAGCTATGGCTACACCTTC. The chain uses TRBV29-1 and TRBJ1-2, with 10 bases identical to TRBD1. Germline V CDR1 and CDR2: SQVTM, ANQGSEA. Losses at the gene ends were 7 bases for V and 4 bases for J; bases not matched to a gene: 9. The length of the CDR3 is 14 residues.

The rearrangement uses TRBV3-1 (or the pseudogene TRBV3-2) and TRBJ2-1; D uncertain. The V gene's germline CDR1 is LGHDT and CDR2 YNNKEL (reference sequence). V was shortened by 2 bases and J by 8 bases, with 7 bases between the two germline ends. This CDR3 comprises 12 residues. In DNA, the CDR3 is TGTGCCAGCAGCCAAACTCGTCATGAGCAGTTCTTC. Amino acid sequence: CASSQTRHEQFF.

This chain uses TRBV19 with TRBJ1-1; D is perhaps TRBD1 (5 bases). The germline V and J ends were trimmed by 5 bases and 3 bases, with 10 bases remaining between them. Germline V gene lookup returns CDR1 LNHDA and CDR2 SQIVND (reference sequence). This CDR3 spans 13 amino acids. In DNA, the CDR3 is TGTGCCAGTAGTCCTCAGGGTTACACTGAAGCTTTCTTT. It specifies CASSPQGYTEAFF.

The CDR3 DNA reads as TGTGCCAGCAGCTTCCTAAGGGGGACGAACACTGAAGCTTTCTTT. Amino acids: CASSFLRGTNTEAFF. The gene calls are TRBV7-8 and TRBJ1-1; tentative D call: TRBD1 (6 bases). V lost 3 bases, J lost 1 base, and 12 bases lay in between. The germline V gene has CDR1 SGHVS and CDR2 FQNEAQ. CDR3 length: 15 amino acids.

J is TRBJ1-1 and V is TRBV18, with D possibly matching TRBD1 (5 bases). Trimming cost V 3 bases and J 2 bases, with 16 bases left between them. Germline-derived CDR1 and CDR2 are KGHSH and LQKENI. The CDR3 extends over 16 amino acids. CDR3 sequence (DNA): TGTGCCAGCTCACCCCGGGGGGAGGTCAGTAACACTGAAGCTTTCTTT. Its translation: CASSPRGEVSNTEAFF.

V and J are TRBV2 and TRBJ1-5; no firm D call. The CDR3 extends over 13 amino acids. The ends were cut back, 6 bases at V and 6 bases at J, with 12 bases in the middle. In germline, CDR1 is SNHLY, CDR2 FYNNEI. The CDR3 sequence is CASSADYLQPQHF. The CDR3 coding sequence is TGTGCCAGCAGCGCAGACTACCTTCAGCCCCAGCATTTT.

The chain couples TRBV27 to TRBJ1-6, with D uncertain. The germline V gene has CDR1 MNHEY and CDR2 SMNVEV (reference sequence). V gave up 2 bases and J gave up 7 bases, with 9 bases separating them. This CDR3 is built from 14 residues. The CDR3 region has the DNA TGTGCCAGCAGTTTAGCTAGAGACAATTCACCCCTCCACTTT. Protein product: CASSLARDNSPLHF.

This clone was recorded once. The rearrangement joins TRBV2 to TRBJ1-2; D is unclear. The CDR3 spans 11 residues. The germline CDR1 and CDR2 sequences are SNHLY and FYNNEI. The ends were cut back, 10 bases at V and 4 bases at J, with 10 bases in the middle. CDR3 sequence reads: CANLLLYGYTF. DNA for the CDR3: TGTGCCAACCTACTCCTCTATGGCTACACCTTC.

This clone has a handful of counts. This rearrangement joins TRBV5-4 to TRBJ1-2, with D possibly being TRBD1 (6 bases). V was clipped by 5 bases and J by 5 bases, with 22 bases between them. The CDR3 is made up of 16 amino acids. Germline CDR1 reads SGHNT; CDR2 reads YYREEE (reference sequence). CDR3 in amino acids: CASREGGPRVLYGYTF. CDR3 bases: TGTGCCAGCAGGGAGGGGGGGCCAAGGGTGTTATATGGCTACACCTTC.

V and J are TRBV6-5 and TRBJ1-5; no clear D gene. CDR1 is MNHEY, CDR2 SVGAGI, per germline. The V gene lost 5 bases and the J gene lost 6 bases, with 14 bases spanning the gap. This CDR3 contains 14 residues. The CDR3 DNA follows: TGTGCCAGCAGTCCCGGGGTAGTTGGTCAGCCCCAGCATTTT. Its protein product is CASSPGVVGQPQHF.

This chain links TRBV11-3 with TRBJ2-6; 7 bases line up with TRBD1. The germline V gene has CDR1 SGHNT and CDR2 YENEEA. The CDR3 is made up of 14 amino acids. Unmatched junction bases numbered 0, after V lost 5 bases and J lost 2 bases. The CDR3 coding sequence is TGTGCCAGCAGCACAGGGGCTGGGGCCAACGTCCTGACTTTC. Residues: CASSTGAGANVLTF.

The chain employs TRBV4-2 and TRBJ2-1, with 11 bases matching TRBD1. Germline V gene sequence: CDR1 LGHNA, CDR2 YNFKEQ. This CDR3 spans 15 amino acids. V shed 0 bases, J shed 6 bases, and the junction held 1 base outside the gene matches. DNA of the CDR3: TGTGCCAGCAGCCAAGATGGGACAGGGGGCAATGAGCAGTTCTTC. This sequence encodes CASSQDGTGGNEQFF.

The V gene is TRBV21-1, the J gene TRBJ2-2; TRBD1 is the table's D call and was not checked against the DNA. TRBV21-1 represents a pseudogene. The CDR3 runs to 14 residues. In DNA, the CDR3 is TGTGCCAACCCGGACAGAACGAACACCGGGGAGCTGTTTTTT. It translates to CANPDRTNTGELFF.

This clone was recorded once. The genes are TRBV18 and TRBJ2-2; D not resolved. V lost 4 bases and J lost 5, with 14 bases in between. CDR1 is KGHSH and CDR2 is LQKENI in the germline V gene. The CDR3 spans 15 residues. The CDR3 DNA follows: TGTGCCAGCTCACTGCAAACCCGTCTAACCGGGGAGCTGTTTTTT. It encodes CASSLQTRLTGELFF. Supplemented by reference TRBV18 and TRBJ2-2, the full variable domain reads NAGVMQNPRHLVRRRGQEARLRCSPMKGHSHVYWYRQLPEEGLKFMVYLQKENIIDESGMPKERFSAEFPKEGPSILRIQQVVRGDSAAYFCASSLQTRLTGELFFGEGSRLTVL.

The chain uses TRBV21-1 and TRBJ2-1; TRBD2 reflects the table's D call only, with no check against the DNA. TRBV21-1 constitutes a pseudogene. This CDR3 spans 13 amino acids. The CDR3 DNA is TGTGCCAGCAGCAAATTTATTTCTCGGGAGCAGTTCTTC. Translated: CASSKFISREQFF.

This clone turned up a few times. This chain uses TRBV7-9 with TRBJ2-7; TRBD2 is a possible D gene (5 bases). Germline-derived CDR1 and CDR2 are SEHNR and FQNEAQ (reference sequence). Trimming took 3 bases from V and 3 from J, leaving 9 bases between them. The CDR3 is made up of 13 amino acids. CDR3 in DNA: TGTGCCAGCAGCTTCGCTACTAGCTACGAGCAGTACGTC. It translates to CASSFATSYEQYV.

The V call is TRBV6-5, the J call TRBJ2-1; 9 bases align to TRBD2. After removal of 6 bases from V and 8 bases from J, the junction contained 11 bases not matched to a gene. Germline V gives CDR1 MNHEY, CDR2 SVGAGI. The CDR3 contains 15 residues. The CDR3 is CASSHGAGGVDEQFF. The CDR3, as DNA: TGTGCCAGCAGCCACGGAGCGGGGGGAGTTGATGAGCAGTTCTTC.

The chain couples TRBV29-1 to TRBJ2-2; D perhaps matches TRBD2 (6 bases). The CDR3 runs 12 residues. Deletions cut 4 bases from V and 5 bases from J, with 8 bases between. The germline CDR1 and CDR2 sequences are SQVTM and ANQGSEA. In nucleotides, the CDR3 is TGCAGCGTTGTAGCGGCAACCGGGGAGCTGTTTTTT. Translation gives CSVVAATGELFF.

The V gene is TRBV10-3, the J gene TRBJ1-1; no reliable D call. The V gene's germline CDR1 is ENHRY and CDR2 SYGVKD. The CDR3 totals 11 residues. The V and J ends lost 4 bases and 3 bases respectively, with 3 bases between them. As DNA, the CDR3 is TGTGCCATCAGTGCGGACACTGAAGCTTTCTTT. It specifies CAISADTEAFF.

Only one count was recorded for this clone. The V call is TRBV5-4, the J call TRBJ1-1; D is unclear. The CDR3 consists of 14 residues. The V end was cut by 4 bases, the J end by 1 base, with 11 bases between. Germline V gene sequence: CDR1 SGHNT, CDR2 YYREEE (reference sequence). Here the CDR3 DNA reads TGTGCCAGCAGCGTTGGACTGGGGAACACTGAAGCTTTCTTT. It encodes CASSVGLGNTEAFF.

The CDR3: CASSRGGLGTEAFF. The CDR3 coding sequence is TGTGCCAGCAGCCGCGGGGGGCTGGGCACTGAAGCTTTCTTT. The J gene is TRBJ1-1, the V gene TRBV6-5, with D maybe TRBD1 (6 bases). The CDR3 has 14 amino acids. Deletions cut 6 bases from V and 4 bases from J, with 15 bases between. The germline gives CDR1 MNHEY, CDR2 SVGAGI.

The chain carries TRBV4-1 and TRBJ2-7; D possibly corresponds to TRBD2 (6 bases). CDR1 and CDR2 (germline): MGHRA, YSYEKL. Between the trimmed V and J ends, which lost 0 bases and 0 bases, there was a span of 12 bases. The CDR3 runs to 16 residues. CDR3 sequence (DNA): TGCGCCAGCAGCCAAGAAGCTAGCGCTAGCTCCTACGAGCAGTACGTC. Translation gives CASSQEASASSYEQYV.

J is TRBJ1-2 and V is TRBV20-1; 9 bases are shared with TRBD1. CDR1 and CDR2 from the germline V gene are DFQATT and SNEGSKA (reference sequence). The CDR3 spans 16 residues. The V segment lost 6 bases and the J segment 8 bases; nucleotides outside the gene matches: 19. The CDR3 nucleotides read TGCAGTGCGAGTTTAACCGGGACAGGGAGAGGTTACGGCTACACCTTC. This codes for CSASLTGTGRGYGYTF.

The V call is TRBV7-9, the J call TRBJ1-1, with unresolved D. Trimming pared 1 base from V and 8 bases from J, leaving 11 bases between. The CDR3 is made up of 13 amino acids. Germline CDR1 is SEHNR and CDR2 is FQNEAQ (reference sequence). The CDR3 DNA sequence: TGTGCCAGCAGCTTAGTTACCCTCGAGGAAGCTTTCTTT. It is translated as CASSLVTLEEAFF.